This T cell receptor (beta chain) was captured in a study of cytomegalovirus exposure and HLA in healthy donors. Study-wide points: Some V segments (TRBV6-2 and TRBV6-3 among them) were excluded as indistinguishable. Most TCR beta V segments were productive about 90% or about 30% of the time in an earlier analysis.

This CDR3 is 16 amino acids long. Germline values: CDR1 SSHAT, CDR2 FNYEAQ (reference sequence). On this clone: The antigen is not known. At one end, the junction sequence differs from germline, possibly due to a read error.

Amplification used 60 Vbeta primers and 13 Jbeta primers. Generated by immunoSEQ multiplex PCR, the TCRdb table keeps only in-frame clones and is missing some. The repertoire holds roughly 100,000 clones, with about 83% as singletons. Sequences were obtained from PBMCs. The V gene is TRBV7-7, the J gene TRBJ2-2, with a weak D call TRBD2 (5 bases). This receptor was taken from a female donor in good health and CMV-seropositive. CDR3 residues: CASSLGGGPNTGELFF. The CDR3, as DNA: TGTGCTAGCAGCTTAGGAGGCGGTCCGAACACCGGGGAGCTGTTTTTT.